These 2 T cell receptor beta chains share one sample of origin, sequenced in a study of technical replicates of blood from a handful of donors. Assay used: immunoSEQ multiplex PCR; TCRdb lists only in-frame clones, some missing. Here the sample spans 98,000 or so clones, 95% being singletons. The specimen sequenced was T cells isolated from PBMCs. These receptors were obtained from a human donor in good health.

This clone was seen just once. V usage is TRBV28 and J usage is TRBJ1-4; 7 bases align to TRBD1. This CDR3 spans 15 amino acids. Losses at the gene ends were 6 bases for V and 5 bases for J; bases not matched to a gene: 9. The V gene's germline CDR1 is MDHEN and CDR2 SYDVKM. CDR3 protein: CASSSPGQPNEKLFF. For the CDR3, the DNA is TGTGCCAGCAGCTCACCGGGACAGCCGAATGAAAAACTGTTTTTT.

The chain couples TRBV10-3 to TRBJ2-7; 14 bases match TRBD2. The trim removed 0 bases at V and 5 bases at J, leaving 9 bases unmatched. CDR1 and CDR2 from the germline V gene are ENHRY and SYGVKD. The CDR3 consists of 18 residues. The chain's CDR3 is CAISESQGLAGVSNEQYF. The CDR3 nucleotides are TGTGCCATCAGTGAGTCGCAGGGACTAGCGGGAGTATCCAACGAGCAGTACTTC.